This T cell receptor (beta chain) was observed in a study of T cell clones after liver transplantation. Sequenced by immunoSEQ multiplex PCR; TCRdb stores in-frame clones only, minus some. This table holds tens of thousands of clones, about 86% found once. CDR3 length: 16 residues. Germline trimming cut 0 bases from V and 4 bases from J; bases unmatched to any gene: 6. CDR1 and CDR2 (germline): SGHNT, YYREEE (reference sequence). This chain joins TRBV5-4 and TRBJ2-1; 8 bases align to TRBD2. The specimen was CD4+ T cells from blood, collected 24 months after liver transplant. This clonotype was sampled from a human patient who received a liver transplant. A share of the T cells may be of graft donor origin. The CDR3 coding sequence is TGTGCCAGCAGCTTGGCCGCGGGGGGCGGGTACAATGAGCAGTTCTTC. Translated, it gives CASSLAAGGGYNEQFF. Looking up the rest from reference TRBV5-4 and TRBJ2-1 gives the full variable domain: ETGVTQSPTHLIKTRGQQVTLRCSSQSGHNTVSWYQQALGQGPQFIFQYYREEENGRGNFPPRFSGLQFPNYSSELNVNALELDDSALYLCASSLAAGGGYNEQFFGPGTRLTVL.